The T cell receptor beta chain under discussion was sequenced for a study of blood T cells in healthy people across ages. Study conclusions and caveats: Long-lived donors had more naive CD4+ cells and higher diversity than aged donors.

Combining a sample-barcoded 5' primer with a J-beta primer mix, a second PCR ran for roughly 7 to 12 cycles. Each cDNA molecule carried a tag from a template-switch adaptor that contained 12 random nucleotides. All samples yielded 2.5 million or more CDR3-containing paired-end reads. Each CDR3 protein gets one entry after TCRdb re-called the 5' RACE reads with MiXCR. The data contain 1,500,000 or so distinct CDR3 sequences, 35% to 45% of them singletons. Each sample used at least 6 million PBMCs. V trimming: 10 bases; J trimming: 4 bases; junction bases outside the gene matches: 5. CDR1 and CDR2 from the germline V gene are MNHEY and SVGEGT. This CDR3 has 13 amino acids. This clonotype showed up just once. Its specificity is not known.

This clonotype was obtained from a woman aged 18-30 years in good health. Material: blood. V gene TRBV6-2 or TRBV6-3 combines with J gene TRBJ1-1, with 11 bases matching TRBD1. This chain's CDR3 is CAIGQGAPTEAFF. The CDR3 DNA is TGTGCCATCGGACAGGGGGCGCCCACTGAAGCTTTCTTT.